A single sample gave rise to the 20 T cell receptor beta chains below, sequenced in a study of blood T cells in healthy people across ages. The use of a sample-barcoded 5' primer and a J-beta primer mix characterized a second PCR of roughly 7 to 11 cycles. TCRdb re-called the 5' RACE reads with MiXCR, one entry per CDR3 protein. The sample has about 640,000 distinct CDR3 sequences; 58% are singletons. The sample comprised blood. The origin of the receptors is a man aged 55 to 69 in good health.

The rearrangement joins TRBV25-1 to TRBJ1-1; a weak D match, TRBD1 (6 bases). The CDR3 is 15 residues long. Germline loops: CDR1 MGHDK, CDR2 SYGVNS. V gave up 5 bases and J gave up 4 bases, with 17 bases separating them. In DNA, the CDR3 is TGTGCCAGCAGTTCGGTGGGGGCCGGCTTCACTGAAGCTTTCTTT. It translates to CASSSVGAGFTEAFF.

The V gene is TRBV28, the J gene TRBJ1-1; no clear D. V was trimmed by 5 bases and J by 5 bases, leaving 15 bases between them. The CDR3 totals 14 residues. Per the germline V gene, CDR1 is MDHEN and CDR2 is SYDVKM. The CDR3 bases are TGTGCCAGCAGTAACGGAGGAGGGAGGACTGAAGCTTTCTTT. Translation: CASSNGGGRTEAFF. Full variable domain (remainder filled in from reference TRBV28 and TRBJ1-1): DVKVTQSSRYLVKRTGEKVFLECVQDMDHENMFWYRQDPGLGLRLIYFSYDVKMKEKGDIPEGYSVSREKKERFSLILESASTNQTSMYLCASSNGGGRTEAFFGQGTRLTVV.

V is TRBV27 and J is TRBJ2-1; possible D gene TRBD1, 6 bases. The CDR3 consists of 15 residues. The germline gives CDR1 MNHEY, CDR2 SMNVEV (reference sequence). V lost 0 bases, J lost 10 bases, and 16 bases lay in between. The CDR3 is CASSLSPGAGLEQFF. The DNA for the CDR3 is TGTGCCAGCAGTTTATCACCAGGGGCAGGGTTGGAGCAGTTCTTC.

The CDR3 DNA is TGCAGTGCTAGAACACGCAGGGACTCCAACTATGGCTACACCTTC. It codes for CSARTRRDSNYGYTF. The J gene is TRBJ1-2, the V gene TRBV20-1; D is perhaps TRBD1 (5 bases). The V end was cut by 2 bases, the J end by 2 bases, with 15 bases between. The CDR3 is made up of 15 amino acids. CDR1 and CDR2 (germline): DFQATT, SNEGSKA (reference sequence).

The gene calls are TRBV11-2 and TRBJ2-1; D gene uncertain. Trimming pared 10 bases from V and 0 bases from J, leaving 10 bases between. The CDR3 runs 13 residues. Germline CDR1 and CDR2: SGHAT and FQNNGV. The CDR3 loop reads CATHRYSYNEQFF. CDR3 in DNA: TGTGCCACCCACAGATACTCCTACAATGAGCAGTTCTTC.

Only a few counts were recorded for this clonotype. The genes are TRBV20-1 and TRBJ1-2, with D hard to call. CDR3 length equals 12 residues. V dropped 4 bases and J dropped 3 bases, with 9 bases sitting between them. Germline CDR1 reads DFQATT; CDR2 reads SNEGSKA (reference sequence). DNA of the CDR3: TGCAGTGCTAACCAAGGCGACTATGGCTACACCTTC. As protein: CSANQGDYGYTF.

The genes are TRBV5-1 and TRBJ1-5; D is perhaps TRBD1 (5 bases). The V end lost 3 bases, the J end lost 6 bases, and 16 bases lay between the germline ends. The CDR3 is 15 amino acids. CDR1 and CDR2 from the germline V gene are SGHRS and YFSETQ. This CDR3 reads CASSSQGDAGQPQHF. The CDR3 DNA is TGCGCCAGCAGCTCACAAGGGGATGCAGGTCAGCCCCAGCATTTT. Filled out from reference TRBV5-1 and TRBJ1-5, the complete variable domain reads KAGVTQTPRYLIKTRGQQVTLSCSPISGHRSVSWYQQTPGQGLQFLFEYFSETQRNKGNFPGRFSGRQFSNSRSEMNVSTLELGDSALYLCASSSQGDAGQPQHFGDGTRLSIL.

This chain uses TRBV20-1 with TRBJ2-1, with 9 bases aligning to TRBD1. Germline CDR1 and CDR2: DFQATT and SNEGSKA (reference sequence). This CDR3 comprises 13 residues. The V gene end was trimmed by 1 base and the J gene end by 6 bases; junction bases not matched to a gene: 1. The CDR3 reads CSARGQGGNEQFF. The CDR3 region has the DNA TGCAGTGCTAGAGGACAGGGGGGCAATGAGCAGTTCTTC.

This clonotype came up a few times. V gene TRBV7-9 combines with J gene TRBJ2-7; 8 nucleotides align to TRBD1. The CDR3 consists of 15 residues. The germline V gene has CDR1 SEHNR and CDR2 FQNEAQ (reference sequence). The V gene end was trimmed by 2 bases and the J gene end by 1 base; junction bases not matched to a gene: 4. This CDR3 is CASSLWRQGSYEQYF. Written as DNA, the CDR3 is TGTGCCAGCAGCTTATGGAGACAGGGGTCCTACGAGCAGTACTTC.

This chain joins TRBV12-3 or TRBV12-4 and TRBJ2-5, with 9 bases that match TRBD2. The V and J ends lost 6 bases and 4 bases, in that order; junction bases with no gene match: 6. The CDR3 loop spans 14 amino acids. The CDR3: CASSSSGVVETQYF. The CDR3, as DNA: TGTGCCAGCAGCTCTAGCGGGGTGGTAGAGACCCAGTACTTC.

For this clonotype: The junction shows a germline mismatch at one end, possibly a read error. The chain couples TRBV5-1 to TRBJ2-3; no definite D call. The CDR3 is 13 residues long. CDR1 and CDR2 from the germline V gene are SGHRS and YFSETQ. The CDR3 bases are TGCGCCAGCAGCAACCCCAGCACAGTTACGCAGTATTTT. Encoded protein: CASSNPSTVTQYF.

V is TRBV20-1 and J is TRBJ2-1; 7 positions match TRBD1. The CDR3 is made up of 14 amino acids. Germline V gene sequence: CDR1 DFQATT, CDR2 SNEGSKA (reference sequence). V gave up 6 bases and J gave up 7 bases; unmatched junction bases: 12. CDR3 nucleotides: TGCAGTGCGCCGAGGGGGCAGGCTAGGAATGAGCAGTTCTTC. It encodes CSAPRGQARNEQFF.

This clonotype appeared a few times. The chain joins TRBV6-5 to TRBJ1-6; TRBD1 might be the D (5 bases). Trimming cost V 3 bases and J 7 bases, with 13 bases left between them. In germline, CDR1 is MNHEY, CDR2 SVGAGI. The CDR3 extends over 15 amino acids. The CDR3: CASSYKGTLNSPLHF. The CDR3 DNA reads TGTGCCAGCAGTTATAAAGGGACCTTGAATTCACCCCTCCACTTT.

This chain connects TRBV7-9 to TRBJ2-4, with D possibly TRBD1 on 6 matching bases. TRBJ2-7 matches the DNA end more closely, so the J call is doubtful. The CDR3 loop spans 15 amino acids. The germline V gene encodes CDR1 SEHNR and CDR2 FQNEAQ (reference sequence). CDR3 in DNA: TGTGCCAGCAGCTTACAGGGGAATTCACCCTACGAGCAGTACTTC. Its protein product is CASSLQGNSPYEQYF.

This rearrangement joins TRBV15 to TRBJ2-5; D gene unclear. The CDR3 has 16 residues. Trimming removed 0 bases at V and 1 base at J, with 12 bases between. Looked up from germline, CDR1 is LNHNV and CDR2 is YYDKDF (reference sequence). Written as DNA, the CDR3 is TGTGCCACCAGCAGAGAGGGGTTAGTCCCCCAAGAGACCCAGTACTTC. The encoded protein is CATSREGLVPQETQYF.

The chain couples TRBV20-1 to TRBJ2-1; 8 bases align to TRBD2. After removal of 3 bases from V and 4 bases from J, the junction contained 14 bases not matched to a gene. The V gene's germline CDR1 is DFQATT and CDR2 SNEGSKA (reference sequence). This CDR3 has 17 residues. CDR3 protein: CSARTRTSRGSYNEQFF. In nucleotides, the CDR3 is TGCAGTGCTAGGACCCGGACTAGCAGGGGATCTTACAATGAGCAGTTCTTC.

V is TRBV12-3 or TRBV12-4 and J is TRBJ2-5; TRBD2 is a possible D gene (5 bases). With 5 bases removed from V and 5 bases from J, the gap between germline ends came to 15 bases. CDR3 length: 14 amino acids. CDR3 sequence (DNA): TGTGCCAGCAGTGTGATGGACGGCGGGGAGACCCAGTACTTC. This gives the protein CASSVMDGGETQYF.

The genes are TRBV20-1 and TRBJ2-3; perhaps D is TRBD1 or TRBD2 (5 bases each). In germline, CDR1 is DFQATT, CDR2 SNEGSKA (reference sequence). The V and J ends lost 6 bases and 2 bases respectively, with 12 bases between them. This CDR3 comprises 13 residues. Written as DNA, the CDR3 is TGCAGTGCGTACGGGACCAACACAGATACGCAGTATTTT. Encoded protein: CSAYGTNTDTQYF.

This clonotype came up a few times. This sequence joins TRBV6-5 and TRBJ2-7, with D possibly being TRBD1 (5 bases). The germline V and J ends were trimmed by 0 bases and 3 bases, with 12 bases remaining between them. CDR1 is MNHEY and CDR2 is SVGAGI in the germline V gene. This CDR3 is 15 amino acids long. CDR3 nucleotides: TGTGCCAGCAGTTACTCCGCCCTGGACAACTACGAGCAGTACTTC. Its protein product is CASSYSALDNYEQYF.

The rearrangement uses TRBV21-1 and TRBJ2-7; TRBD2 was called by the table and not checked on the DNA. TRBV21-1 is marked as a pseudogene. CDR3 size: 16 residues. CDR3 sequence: CASSKRGAGGLYEQYF. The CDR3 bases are TGTGCCAGCAGCAAAAGGGGAGCGGGGGGTCTCTACGAGCAGTACTTC.